This passage covers 27 T cell receptor beta chains from one sample sequenced in a study of cytomegalovirus exposure and HLA in healthy donors (dated by TCRdb to 2015 to 2018). Library preparation employed the immunoSEQ multiplex PCR assay. TCRdb provides this immuneACCESS table in a form limited to in-frame rearrangements. Some clones are lacking; in checked studies, under half of them reflect an unresolved V gene, and why the rest are absent is not known. Across this sample there are 85,000 to 130,000 clones, with 88% seen only once. The ten largest clones capture 1.8% of the sample. Source material: PBMCs. These receptor sequences come from a woman between 18 and 29 years old in good health and CMV-seropositive.

J is TRBJ1-2 and V is TRBV29-1; maybe TRBD1 (6 bases). V gave up 5 bases and J gave up 2 bases, with 15 bases separating them. CDR1 is SQVTM, CDR2 ANQGSEA, per germline. CDR3 length equals 14 residues. The CDR3 bases are TGCAGCGTTATTGGAGGCGGACAGAACTATGGCTACACCTTC. As protein: CSVIGGGQNYGYTF.

The chain links TRBV4-1 to TRBJ1-1; D is perhaps TRBD1 (6 bases). Per the germline V gene, CDR1 is MGHRA and CDR2 is YSYEKL. Trimming cost V 0 bases and J 0 bases, with 11 bases left between them. There are 16 residues in the CDR3. Here the CDR3 DNA reads TGCGCCAGCAGCCAAGATCTGGGGGCTCTGAACACTGAAGCTTTCTTT. Protein sequence: CASSQDLGALNTEAFF.

The chain recombines TRBV5-4 with TRBJ1-1; unclear D gene. The germline V gene encodes CDR1 SGHNT and CDR2 YYREEE (reference sequence). This CDR3 region has 14 residues. Trimming shortened V by 0 bases and J by 1 base, and 7 bases separated the two germline ends. The CDR3 region has the DNA TGTGCCAGCAGCTTGGCTGCAGAGAACACTGAAGCTTTCTTT. Its translation is CASSLAAENTEAFF.

This chain connects TRBV10-1 to TRBJ2-7, with a possible D match to TRBD1 (6 bases). Germline CDR1 is WNHNN and CDR2 is SYGVQD (reference sequence). This CDR3 comprises 16 residues. Trimming left V 0 bases short and J 2 bases short, with 14 bases between. As DNA, the CDR3 is TGCGCCAGCAGTGAGTCGAAGAATCAGGGGCCCTACGAGCAGTACTTC. Its translation: CASSESKNQGPYEQYF.

This clone has a single count. The chain carries TRBV13 and TRBJ2-7; tentative D call: TRBD1 (6 bases). Germline V gene sequence: CDR1 PRHDT, CDR2 FYEKMQ (reference sequence). V was shortened by 5 bases and J by 0 bases, with 14 bases between the two germline ends. This CDR3 spans 15 amino acids. In DNA, the CDR3 is TGTGCCAGCAGCCCTCAGGGGCTTTCCTCCTACGAGCAGTACTTC. It yields the protein CASSPQGLSSYEQYF. The full variable domain, completed using reference TRBV13 and TRBJ2-7, is AAGVIQSPRHLIKEKRETATLKCYPIPRHDTVYWYQQGPGQDPQFLISFYEKMQSDKGSIPDRFSAQQFSDYHSELNMSSLELGDSALYFCASSPQGLSSYEQYFGPGTRLTVT.

The V gene is TRBV7-6, the J gene TRBJ2-5; 12 bases are shared with TRBD2. J lost 2 bases, V lost 7 bases, and 5 bases had no gene match. The CDR3 consists of 15 residues. The germline gives CDR1 SGHVS, CDR2 FNYEAQ. For the CDR3, the DNA is TGTGCCAGCACCCAACTAGCGGGGGGTCAAGAGACCCAGTACTTC. Translating gives CASTQLAGGQETQYF.

V is TRBV2 and J is TRBJ1-4; D not resolved. In germline, CDR1 is SNHLY, CDR2 FYNNEI. Deletions cut 7 bases from V and 8 bases from J, with 14 bases between. The CDR3 runs 13 residues. CDR3 in DNA: TGTGCCAGCAACCCAATCTGGGCCGAAAAACTGTTTTTT. Residues: CASNPIWAEKLFF.

The chain uses TRBV6-4 and TRBJ2-3, with 8 nucleotides matching TRBD2. V was clipped by 5 bases and J by 3 bases; unmatched bases: 4. The CDR3 spans 14 residues. Germline V gene data show CDR1 as MRHNA and CDR2 as SNTAGT. CDR3 nucleotide sequence: TGTGCCAGCAGTCGGGGGGGCGGGACAGATACGCAGTATTTT. Translating it yields CASSRGGGTDTQYF.

The rearrangement joins TRBV27 to TRBJ2-7, with a possible D match to TRBD2 (7 bases). The CDR3 runs 12 residues. In germline, CDR1 is MNHEY, CDR2 SMNVEV (reference sequence). V gave up 3 bases and J gave up 6 bases, with 9 bases separating them. CDR3 region: CASSLAGAEQYF. CDR3 sequence (DNA): TGTGCCAGCAGTTTGGCGGGGGCCGAGCAGTACTTC.

The V gene is TRBV2, the J gene TRBJ1-1; no clear D. The V gene lost 5 bases and the J gene lost 4 bases, with 11 bases spanning the gap. The CDR3 spans 13 residues. Looked up from germline, CDR1 is SNHLY and CDR2 is FYNNEI. The CDR3 nucleotides read TGTGCCAGCAGTCAAGGAAGTAGCACTGAAGCTTTCTTT. Translating gives CASSQGSSTEAFF.

The CDR3, as DNA: TGTGCCAGCTCACCACAGCAGGGGGATTCACCCCTCCACTTT. Its translation is CASSPQQGDSPLHF. The rearrangement joins TRBV18 to TRBJ1-6; 7 nucleotides line up with TRBD1. V dropped 1 base and J dropped 8; count of bases not matched to a gene: 2. The CDR3 length is 14 residues. Germline-derived CDR1 and CDR2 are KGHSH and LQKENI.

The V gene is TRBV5-1, the J gene TRBJ2-1; tentatively, D is TRBD2 (5 bases). V was clipped by 4 bases and J by 6 bases, with 14 bases between them. This CDR3 contains 14 residues. Germline CDR1 is SGHRS and CDR2 is YFSETQ. The CDR3 reads CASSQTHGVNEQFF. CDR3 nucleotide sequence: TGCGCCAGCAGCCAGACCCACGGGGTCAATGAGCAGTTCTTC.

The chain recombines TRBV9 with TRBJ2-5; D not resolved. CDR1 and CDR2 from the germline V gene are SGDLS and YYNGEE. This CDR3 has 12 amino acids. Trimming removed 3 bases from V and 2 bases from J, with 5 bases in between. CDR3 bases: TGTGCCAGCAGCGCCCAGCAAGAGACCCAGTACTTC. It yields the protein CASSAQQETQYF.

V and J are TRBV5-4 and TRBJ2-3; maybe TRBD2 (6 bases). From germline, CDR1 is SGHNT and CDR2 YYREEE (reference sequence). This CDR3 contains 15 residues. Trimming took off 0 bases at V and 1 base at J, with 9 bases between the two ends. The CDR3 region is CASSLEEGGTDTQYF. In nucleotides, the CDR3 is TGTGCCAGCAGCTTGGAGGAGGGTGGCACAGATACGCAGTATTTT.

V usage is TRBV6-6 and J usage is TRBJ2-2, with D tentatively TRBD2 (6 bases). The ends were cut back, 5 bases at V and 5 bases at J, with 15 bases in the middle. Germline V gene data show CDR1 as MNHNY and CDR2 as SVGAGI (reference sequence). The CDR3 contains 15 residues. CDR3 residues: CASSGGFGGTGELFF. CDR3 DNA sequence: TGTGCCAGCAGTGGGGGGTTCGGAGGGACCGGGGAGCTGTTTTTT.

This chain joins TRBV27 and TRBJ1-2, with 7 bases matching TRBD1. CDR1 is MNHEY, CDR2 SMNVEV, per germline (reference sequence). The CDR3 sequence is 14 residues long. J was trimmed by 5 bases and V by 3 bases; bases with no gene match: 6. The CDR3 coding sequence is TGTGCCAGCAGTTTGAAGGGGGCGGGATATGGCTACACCTTC. Its translation: CASSLKGAGYGYTF.

This rearrangement joins TRBV6-6 to TRBJ2-3; TRBD2 matches at 7 bases. The trim removed 5 bases at V and 2 bases at J, leaving 10 bases unmatched. This CDR3 region has 16 residues. The germline gives CDR1 MNHNY, CDR2 SVGAGI (reference sequence). CDR3 in amino acids: CASSTGTTMTTDTQYF. CDR3 nucleotide sequence: TGTGCCAGCAGTACCGGGACTACGATGACCACAGATACGCAGTATTTT.

The chain uses TRBV9 and TRBJ2-2, with D perhaps TRBD2 (6 bases). The V gene lost 1 base and the J gene lost 5 bases, with 15 bases spanning the gap. Germline V lookup: CDR1 SGDLS, CDR2 YYNGEE. CDR3 length equals 16 residues. The CDR3: CASSVLGTQTTGELFF. In nucleotides, the CDR3 is TGTGCCAGCAGCGTACTCGGGACTCAGACAACCGGGGAGCTGTTTTTT.

The DNA of the CDR3 is TGTGCCAGTGGACCCTCAGGGGCAACTAATGAAAAACTGTTTTTT. It yields the protein CASGPSGATNEKLFF. The chain employs TRBV28 and TRBJ1-4; D might be TRBD1 (6 bases). V gave up 9 bases and J gave up 0 bases, with 14 bases separating them. The CDR3 length is 15 residues. Germline loops: CDR1 MDHEN, CDR2 SYDVKM.

The chain couples TRBV2 to TRBJ2-2; 7 bases match TRBD1. V gave up 4 bases and J gave up 11 bases; unmatched junction bases: 7. From germline, CDR1 is SNHLY and CDR2 FYNNEI. The CDR3 extends over 13 amino acids. The CDR3 nucleotides read TGTGCCAGCAGTGTCGTAGAGGGGGCAGAGCTGTTTTTT. The encoded protein is CASSVVEGAELFF.

This chain links TRBV7-6 with TRBJ2-1; the match to TRBD2 covers 10 bases. In germline, CDR1 is SGHVS, CDR2 FNYEAQ. The CDR3 spans 12 residues. V shed 11 bases and J 9 bases; nucleotides not matched to a gene: 7. Here the CDR3 reads CAGGTSAGEQFF. The CDR3 DNA reads TGTGCCGGCGGGACTAGCGCCGGTGAGCAGTTCTTC.

This chain uses TRBV7-2 with TRBJ2-2; D perhaps matches TRBD1 (6 bases). V dropped 0 bases and J dropped 1 base, with 12 bases sitting between them. CDR1 is SGHTA, CDR2 FQGNSA, per germline. The CDR3 length is 17 residues. The CDR3 region has the DNA TGTGCCAGCAGCTTAGCGGGGCAGGGGTGGAACACCGGGGAGCTGTTTTTT. It specifies CASSLAGQGWNTGELFF.

J is TRBJ2-3 and V is TRBV27, with D perhaps matching TRBD1 (5 bases). Germline V lookup: CDR1 MNHEY, CDR2 SMNVEV (reference sequence). CDR3 size: 16 residues. V dropped 4 bases and J dropped 2 bases, with 16 bases sitting between them. The CDR3 protein is CASSSLRGLVTDTQYF. Here the CDR3 DNA reads TGTGCCAGCAGTTCCCTTAGGGGTTTGGTCACAGATACGCAGTATTTT.

Only one count was recorded for this clone. The V gene is TRBV2, the J gene TRBJ1-3, with D possibly TRBD1 on 5 matching bases. Trimming removed 10 bases from V and 0 bases from J, with 13 bases in between. The CDR3 has 14 residues. Germline CDR1 reads SNHLY; CDR2 reads FYNNEI. The CDR3 reads CATGERFSGNTIYF. The CDR3 region has the DNA TGTGCCACGGGGGAGCGGTTCTCTGGAAACACCATATATTTT. Combining the CDR3 with reference TRBV2 and TRBJ1-3 gives the whole variable domain EPEVTQTPSHQVTQMGQEVILRCVPISNHLYFYWYRQILGQKVEFLVSFYNNEISEKSEIFDDQFSVERPDGSNFTLKIRSTKLEDSAMYFCATGERFSGNTIYFGEGSWLTVV.

The chain couples TRBV28 to TRBJ2-2, with 7 bases that match TRBD1. Germline V lookup: CDR1 MDHEN, CDR2 SYDVKM. The CDR3 runs 14 residues. J gave up 3 bases and V 3 bases, and 1 base lay outside the gene matches. The CDR3 DNA is TGTGCCAGCAGTTTCGGGACAGACACCGGGGAGCTGTTTTTT. Its translation is CASSFGTDTGELFF.

V and J are TRBV19 and TRBJ1-2; maybe TRBD1 (6 bases). There are 16 residues in the CDR3. Trimming stripped 5 bases from V and 0 bases from J, with 16 bases between. Germline loops: CDR1 LNHDA, CDR2 SQIVND (reference sequence). The DNA for the CDR3 is TGTGCCAGTAGTGTGGGGACCAGGGGCTCTAACTATGGCTACACCTTC. This encodes CASSVGTRGSNYGYTF.

The rearrangement uses TRBV19 and TRBJ2-7; 8 nucleotides align to TRBD1. V shed 7 bases, J shed 1 base, and the junction held 6 bases outside the gene matches. The CDR3 loop spans 14 amino acids. Germline V gene lookup returns CDR1 LNHDA and CDR2 SQIVND (reference sequence). The CDR3 nucleotides are TGTGCCAGTACCCGGACAGGGTCATCCTACGAGCAGTACTTC. It yields the protein CASTRTGSSYEQYF.